Below, 20 T cell receptor beta chains from the same sample are listed, as sequenced in a study of cytomegalovirus exposure and HLA in healthy donors. The PCR ran on 60 Vbeta and 13 Jbeta primers. Assay: immunoSEQ multiplex PCR; the TCRdb copy retains only in-frame clones and omits some. Among some 170,000 clones listed, 75% to 80% were seen once. Sequences were obtained from PBMCs. The receptors shown here come from a female donor in good health and CMV-seronegative.

The V gene is TRBV7-9, the J gene TRBJ2-7, with D maybe TRBD1 (5 bases). The CDR3 spans 13 residues. The ends were cut back, 6 bases at V and 5 bases at J, with 14 bases in the middle. Germline assignment: CDR1 SEHNR and CDR2 FQNEAQ (reference sequence). DNA of the CDR3: TGTGCCAGCAGGGGGCCGTTGGACGACGAGCAGTACTTC. Encoded protein: CASRGPLDDEQYF. The variable domain in full, with the rest retrieved from reference TRBV7-9 and TRBJ2-7, is DTGVSQNPRHKITKRGQNVTFRCDPISEHNRLYWYRQTLGQGPEFLTYFQNEAQLEKSRLLSDRFSAERPKGSFSTLEIQRTEQGDSAMYLCASRGPLDDEQYFGPGTRLTVT.

The rearrangement uses TRBV11-2 and TRBJ2-5; 9 nucleotides match TRBD2. The CDR3 sequence is 17 residues long. The V segment lost 5 bases and the J segment 5 bases; nucleotides outside the gene matches: 15. Germline values: CDR1 SGHAT, CDR2 FQNNGV. The DNA for the CDR3 is TGTGCCAGCAGCCCAACTCGGGGCGGGGGGGGTCGGGAGACCCAGTACTTC. As protein: CASSPTRGGGGRETQYF.

The chain combines TRBV7-6 with TRBJ2-1; 7 nucleotides align to TRBD1. Germline CDR1 SGHVS, CDR2 FNYEAQ. The CDR3 contains 14 residues. Germline trimming cut 4 bases from V and 6 bases from J; bases unmatched to any gene: 6. The DNA of the CDR3 is TGTGCCAGCAGCTATACCGGGACAGCCAATGAGCAGTTCTTC. Translation gives CASSYTGTANEQFF.

For the CDR3, the DNA is TGTGCCACCAGCAGAGGATCGATTTCGTCCGGGAATTCACCCCTCCACTTT. Protein: CATSRGSISSGNSPLHF. V and J are TRBV15 and TRBJ1-6; D gene unclear. Germline lookup yields CDR1 LNHNV and CDR2 YYDKDF (reference sequence). V was shortened by 1 base and J by 7 bases, with 17 bases between the two germline ends. The CDR3 consists of 17 residues.

The J gene is TRBJ1-5, the V gene TRBV7-2, with a weak D call TRBD1 (5 bases). From germline, CDR1 is SGHTA and CDR2 FQGNSA. Trimming took off 5 bases at V and 6 bases at J, with 14 bases between the two ends. The length of the CDR3 is 14 residues. CDR3 DNA sequence: TGTGCCAGCAGCCCGGGACGGGAGCCTCAGCCCCAGCATTTT. It encodes CASSPGREPQPQHF.

This chain uses TRBV30 with TRBJ2-7; 15 bases align to TRBD2. V dropped 3 bases and J dropped 5; count of bases not matched to a gene: 5. This CDR3 is 15 amino acids long. Germline V gene sequence: CDR1 GTSNPN, CDR2 SVGIG (reference sequence). The CDR3 here is CAWSPGLAGGHEQYF. CDR3 coding DNA: TGTGCCTGGAGCCCGGGACTAGCGGGAGGACACGAGCAGTACTTC.

The J gene is TRBJ2-6, the V gene TRBV28, with 7 bases lining up with TRBD1. From germline, CDR1 is MDHEN and CDR2 SYDVKM. V was clipped by 7 bases and J by 2 bases; unmatched bases: 8. This CDR3 spans 16 amino acids. The CDR3 sequence: CASTPTGTAGANVLTF. The CDR3 DNA sequence: TGTGCCAGCACCCCGACAGGGACCGCTGGGGCCAACGTCCTGACTTTC.

The chain recombines TRBV19 with TRBJ2-7; 7 nucleotides match TRBD1. The junction had 6 bases not matched to a gene; V was cut back by 4 bases and J by 3 bases. The germline gives CDR1 LNHDA, CDR2 SQIVND (reference sequence). The CDR3 spans 14 residues. The CDR3 coding sequence is TGTGCCAGTAGTAGGGCTGACAGGGACTACGAGCAGTACTTC. It is translated as CASSRADRDYEQYF.

In nucleotides, the CDR3 is TGCGCCAGCAGCTTGGTAGGGGGGGAGGCCACTGAAGCTTTCTTT. Protein sequence: CASSLVGGEATEAFF. V usage is TRBV5-1 and J usage is TRBJ1-1; tentative D call: TRBD1 (6 bases). Trimming removed 0 bases at V and 4 bases at J, with 13 bases between. This CDR3 has 15 residues. The germline V gene has CDR1 SGHRS and CDR2 YFSETQ.

This chain joins TRBV6-5 and TRBJ1-1, with TRBD1 matching over 7 bases. Germline CDR1 MNHEY, CDR2 SVGAGI. CDR3 length: 15 residues. After removal of 3 bases from V and 3 bases from J, the junction contained 7 bases not matched to a gene. The CDR3: CASSYGQEGYTEAFF. CDR3 coding DNA: TGTGCCAGCAGTTATGGACAGGAGGGGTACACTGAAGCTTTCTTT.

This clone was observed a handful of times. V usage is TRBV4-3 and J usage is TRBJ1-4; 7 nucleotides match TRBD1. The CDR3 consists of 14 residues. The junction had 3 bases not matched to a gene; V was cut back by 5 bases and J by 3 bases. From germline, CDR1 is LGHNA and CDR2 YSLEER. CDR3 protein: CASSYDRANEKLFF. CDR3 sequence (DNA): TGCGCCAGCAGCTATGACAGGGCTAATGAAAAACTGTTTTTT.

This clone was detected a few times. V is TRBV10-3 and J is TRBJ1-1; 8 positions match TRBD1. This CDR3 contains 12 residues. The germline V gene encodes CDR1 ENHRY and CDR2 SYGVKD. V dropped 5 bases and J dropped 7; count of bases not matched to a gene: 3. The CDR3 coding sequence is TGTGCCATCAGTAGGACAGGGAGTGAAGCTTTCTTT. This encodes CAISRTGSEAFF.

For the CDR3, the DNA is TGTGCCTGGAGTGTACCTCCGGAGATCTACGAGCAGTACTTC. Translated: CAWSVPPEIYEQYF. This rearrangement joins TRBV30 to TRBJ2-7; D is undetermined. This CDR3 contains 14 residues. Per germline, CDR1 GTSNPN and CDR2 SVGIG (reference sequence). Trimming took off 0 bases at V and 3 bases at J, with 12 bases between the two ends.

V usage is TRBV4-1 and J usage is TRBJ2-7, with D perhaps TRBD2 (6 bases). V was cut by 0 bases and J by 1 base, with 10 bases left in between. Germline V lookup: CDR1 MGHRA, CDR2 YSYEKL. This CDR3 has 15 amino acids. Written as DNA, the CDR3 is TGCGCCAGCAGCCAAGAATGGGGGGTATCCTACGAGCAGTACTTC. As protein: CASSQEWGVSYEQYF.

The rearrangement joins TRBV11-3 to TRBJ1-1, with TRBD1 as a possible D gene (6 bases). The CDR3 covers 16 residues. Germline V gives CDR1 SGHNT, CDR2 YENEEA. Trimming removed 3 bases from V and 2 bases from J, with 16 bases in between. Here the CDR3 reads CASSLGGGARNTEAFF. The CDR3 DNA reads TGTGCCAGCAGCTTGGGAGGGGGGGCGAGAAACACTGAAGCTTTCTTT.

J is TRBJ1-1 and V is TRBV25-1; tentative D call: TRBD1 (5 bases). V was shortened by 4 bases and J by 1 base, with 7 bases between the two germline ends. The CDR3 has 13 amino acids. Looked up from germline, CDR1 is MGHDK and CDR2 is SYGVNS. CDR3 region: CASSATGNTEAFF. As DNA, the CDR3 is TGTGCCAGCAGTGCCACAGGGAACACTGAAGCTTTCTTT.

The chain is built from TRBV5-4 and TRBJ2-7; 14 positions match TRBD2. Germline V gene sequence: CDR1 SGHNT, CDR2 YYREEE (reference sequence). The CDR3 covers 16 residues. Unmatched junction bases numbered 7, after V lost 3 bases and J lost 5 bases. CDR3 DNA sequence: TGTGCCAGCAGCTCGTCGGTGACTAGCGGGAGGGACGAGCAGTACTTC. It yields the protein CASSSSVTSGRDEQYF.

This sequence joins TRBV7-2 and TRBJ1-6, with D maybe TRBD1 (6 bases). Germline CDR1 and CDR2: SGHTA and FQGNSA. This CDR3 is built from 14 residues. V lost 2 bases and J 7 bases, leaving 9 bases between the germline ends. The CDR3 reads CASSLPGTNSPLHF. CDR3 DNA sequence: TGTGCCAGCAGCTTACCAGGGACAAATTCACCCCTCCACTTT.

The chain recombines TRBV5-1 with TRBJ1-3; TRBD1 is a possible D gene (6 bases). Trimming removed 1 base from V and 0 bases from J, with 14 bases in between. There are 17 residues in the CDR3. Germline CDR1 SGHRS, CDR2 YFSETQ. The CDR3 sequence is CASSLRMTGRSGNTIYF. In DNA, the CDR3 is TGCGCCAGCAGCTTGCGGATGACAGGACGCTCTGGAAACACCATATATTTT.

This chain joins TRBV5-4 and TRBJ2-7; the D is unclear. Deletions cut 0 bases from V and 6 bases from J, with 7 bases between. CDR3 length: 12 residues. Germline V gene data show CDR1 as SGHNT and CDR2 as YYREEE (reference sequence). In DNA, the CDR3 is TGTGCCAGCAGCTTGGGCGCAGGCGAGCAGTACTTC. It translates to CASSLGAGEQYF.